Each of the 31 T cell receptor beta chains below was sequenced from the same sample in a study of T cell responses to AZD1222 COVID-19 vaccine. Measured with immunoSEQ multiplex PCR; TCRdb has only the in-frame clones, and not every one. The sample includes about 270,000 clones, approximately 94% of them seen just once. The source material was peripheral blood, sampled 28 days after the second AZD1222 dose. Receptors originate from an adult who received the AZD1222 COVID-19 vaccine.

The chain joins TRBV28 to TRBJ2-3; TRBD1 agrees at 8 bases. Germline CDR1 and CDR2: MDHEN and SYDVKM. CDR3 length: 14 residues. V shed 4 bases, J shed 2 bases, and the junction held 2 bases outside the gene matches. CDR3 sequence (DNA): TGTGCCAGCAGTTGGACAGGGAACACAGATACGCAGTATTTT. It specifies CASSWTGNTDTQYF.

The chain joins TRBV4-3 to TRBJ1-2; D is uncertain. The V and J ends lost 2 bases and 3 bases respectively, with 7 bases between them. The CDR3 is 13 amino acids. Per germline, CDR1 LGHNA and CDR2 YSLEER. CDR3 bases: TGCGCCAGCAGCCAATTGGGCGACTATGGCTACACCTTC. It codes for CASSQLGDYGYTF.

The V call is TRBV2, the J call TRBJ2-7; maybe TRBD2 (5 bases). This CDR3 region has 12 residues. Trimming took 6 bases from V and 3 from J, leaving 9 bases between them. CDR1 is SNHLY and CDR2 is FYNNEI in the germline V gene. Here the CDR3 reads CASRLGLYEQYF. For the CDR3, the DNA is TGTGCCAGCAGGTTAGGACTCTACGAGCAGTACTTC.

The chain joins TRBV11-2 to TRBJ2-1, with 7 bases aligning to TRBD2. CDR1 is SGHAT, CDR2 FQNNGV, per germline. CDR3 length: 16 residues. J was trimmed by 9 bases and V by 0 bases; bases with no gene match: 11. The CDR3, as DNA: TGTGCCAGCAGCTTAGATGCGCGGGGGTTGAGGCGTGAGCAGTTCTTC. Protein product: CASSLDARGLRREQFF.

The chain is built from TRBV5-1 and TRBJ2-2; D is ambiguous. CDR3 size: 13 residues. Trimming removed 3 bases at V and 6 bases at J, with 9 bases between. Germline CDR1 and CDR2: SGHRS and YFSETQ. The CDR3 spells CASSWGTPGELFF. As DNA, the CDR3 is TGCGCCAGCAGCTGGGGAACCCCCGGGGAGCTGTTTTTT.

This sequence joins TRBV28 and TRBJ2-7, with D uncertain. With 5 bases removed from V and 2 bases from J, the gap between germline ends came to 13 bases. The CDR3 length is 14 residues. From germline, CDR1 is MDHEN and CDR2 SYDVKM. The chain's CDR3 is CASSPHSSPYEQYF. The CDR3 region has the DNA TGTGCCAGCAGTCCACACAGCTCTCCCTACGAGCAGTACTTC.

The chain recombines TRBV5-4 with TRBJ2-7; weak D call: TRBD2 (5 bases). Looked up from germline, CDR1 is SGHNT and CDR2 is YYREEE (reference sequence). Trimming left V 4 bases short and J 3 bases short, with 8 bases between. The CDR3 totals 12 residues. The CDR3, as DNA: TGTGCCAGCAGCCGAGGGAACTACGAGCAGTACTTC. Its translation is CASSRGNYEQYF.

The rearrangement links TRBV18 to TRBJ2-3; the match to TRBD1 covers 8 bases. The germline V gene encodes CDR1 KGHSH and CDR2 LQKENI. The V gene end was trimmed by 3 bases and the J gene end by 6 bases; junction bases not matched to a gene: 11. This CDR3 region has 16 residues. The CDR3 bases are TGTGCCAGCTCACCGCGGACAGGGAACGGGGGCGATACGCAGTATTTT. Amino acid sequence: CASSPRTGNGGDTQYF. The complete variable domain, with remaining parts taken from reference TRBV18 and TRBJ2-3, reads NAGVMQNPRHLVRRRGQEARLRCSPMKGHSHVYWYRQLPEEGLKFMVYLQKENIIDESGMPKERFSAEFPKEGPSILRIQQVVRGDSAAYFCASSPRTGNGGDTQYFGPGTRLTVL.

The chain has TRBV4-3 and TRBJ2-7; 14 bases agree with TRBD2. Germline V gives CDR1 LGHNA, CDR2 YSLEER. This CDR3 comprises 17 residues. V lost 3 bases, J lost 1 base, and 5 bases stayed unmatched. CDR3 sequence reads: CASSQRLAGGSSYEQYF. The DNA for the CDR3 is TGCGCCAGCAGCCAGAGACTAGCGGGAGGGTCTTCCTACGAGCAGTACTTC.

The chain links TRBV6-5 to TRBJ2-5; D unresolved. This CDR3 spans 13 amino acids. Germline V lookup: CDR1 MNHEY, CDR2 SVGAGI. V shed 7 bases and J shed 1 base, with 10 bases lying between them. In nucleotides, the CDR3 is TGTGCCAGCACTAAAGTACTCCAAGAGACCCAGTACTTC. Residues: CASTKVLQETQYF.

The V gene is TRBV6-5, the J gene TRBJ1-6; D call uncertain. CDR1 and CDR2 (germline): MNHEY, SVGAGI. The CDR3 covers 14 residues. The ends were cut back, 0 bases at V and 7 bases at J, with 7 bases in the middle. The CDR3 nucleotides read TGTGCCAGCAGTTACTCCGAGTCCAATTCACCCCTCCACTTT. It specifies CASSYSESNSPLHF.

The chain employs TRBV13 and TRBJ2-7; 11 nucleotides agree with TRBD1. V lost 4 bases and J lost 3; bases outside the gene matches: 2. This CDR3 comprises 14 residues. Per the germline V gene, CDR1 is PRHDT and CDR2 is FYEKMQ (reference sequence). This CDR3 reads CASSWGQGVYEQYF. The CDR3, as DNA: TGTGCCAGCAGCTGGGGACAGGGGGTCTACGAGCAGTACTTC.

The chain is built from TRBV7-8 and TRBJ1-2; D is unclear. The CDR3 is 15 amino acids. Between the trimmed V and J ends, which lost 5 bases and 4 bases, there was a span of 17 bases. In germline, CDR1 is SGHVS, CDR2 FQNEAQ. This chain's CDR3 is CASSIGRIWGYGYTF. For the CDR3, the DNA is TGTGCCAGCAGCATTGGACGGATATGGGGCTATGGCTACACCTTC.

The chain joins TRBV5-6 to TRBJ2-7; possible D gene TRBD1, 5 bases. V lost 0 bases, J lost 2 bases, and 12 bases lay in between. CDR3 length equals 15 residues. Germline CDR1 and CDR2: SGHDT and YYEEEE. CDR3: CASSLVGRAPYEQYF. CDR3 nucleotides: TGTGCCAGCAGCTTGGTGGGCAGGGCCCCCTACGAGCAGTACTTC.

The chain links TRBV4-1 to TRBJ1-4; 7 nucleotides match TRBD1. J lost 8 bases, V lost 3 bases, and 9 bases had no gene match. The CDR3 contains 15 residues. The germline V gene encodes CDR1 MGHRA and CDR2 YSYEKL. Written as DNA, the CDR3 is TGCGCCAGCAGCCACCGACAGGGAGAATGGGAAAAACTGTTTTTT. Amino acid sequence: CASSHRQGEWEKLFF.

The chain recombines TRBV4-1 with TRBJ1-6, with D possibly matching TRBD1 (5 bases). The CDR3 has 16 residues. V was trimmed by 4 bases and J by 1 base, leaving 11 bases between them. Germline V lookup: CDR1 MGHRA, CDR2 YSYEKL. Written as DNA, the CDR3 is TGCGCCAGCAGCCGTGGGAGGGGTTCCTATAATTCACCCCTCCACTTT. Amino acid sequence: CASSRGRGSYNSPLHF.

The chain employs TRBV5-1 and TRBJ2-7; 13 nucleotides match TRBD2. Looked up from germline, CDR1 is SGHRS and CDR2 is YFSETQ. The CDR3 has 16 amino acids. V dropped 5 bases and J dropped 6; count of bases not matched to a gene: 11. CDR3 protein: CASSRFGLAGDPEQYF. In DNA form, the CDR3 reads TGCGCCAGCAGTCGCTTTGGACTAGCGGGAGATCCCGAGCAGTACTTC. Based on the CDR3 plus reference TRBV5-1 and TRBJ2-7, the full variable domain is KAGVTQTPRYLIKTRGQQVTLSCSPISGHRSVSWYQQTPGQGLQFLFEYFSETQRNKGNFPGRFSGRQFSNSRSEMNVSTLELGDSALYLCASSRFGLAGDPEQYFGPGTRLTVT.

This clone appeared a single time. The chain combines TRBV23-1 with TRBJ2-3; perhaps TRBD2 as D (5 bases). TRBV23-1 is marked as an open reading frame, function uncertain. The V gene lost 10 bases and the J gene lost 1 base, with 21 bases spanning the gap. The CDR3 consists of 16 residues. CDR3 coding DNA: TGCGCCAACCCGTTTAGGTTAAATAGCGGCACAGATACGCAGTATTTT. It translates to CANPFRLNSGTDTQYF.

V and J are TRBV2 and TRBJ2-7, with D perhaps TRBD1 or TRBD2 (5 bases each). This CDR3 contains 12 residues. Germline CDR1 is SNHLY and CDR2 is FYNNEI. Trimming removed 7 bases from V and 2 bases from J, with 9 bases in between. CDR3 amino acids: CASTRGAYEQYF. In nucleotides, the CDR3 is TGTGCCAGCACTAGAGGGGCCTACGAGCAGTACTTC.

The chain is built from TRBV5-1 and TRBJ2-7, with D possibly being TRBD1 or TRBD2 (5 bases each). The V gene lost 4 bases and the J gene lost 3 bases, with 8 bases spanning the gap. The germline CDR1 and CDR2 sequences are SGHRS and YFSETQ. This CDR3 is 12 amino acids long. CDR3 loop: CASSGTDYEQYF. DNA for the CDR3: TGCGCCAGCAGCGGGACCGACTACGAGCAGTACTTC.

This clone is a singleton in its sample. V gene TRBV5-1 combines with J gene TRBJ2-1, with 8 bases aligning to TRBD1. This CDR3 is built from 13 residues. The germline gives CDR1 SGHRS, CDR2 YFSETQ. The junction had 1 base not matched to a gene; V was cut back by 5 bases and J by 3 bases. CDR3 sequence (DNA): TGCGCCAGCAGACAGGGGGGCTACAATGAGCAGTTCTTC. Protein: CASRQGGYNEQFF.

The genes are TRBV5-1 and TRBJ1-4; TRBD1 agrees at 8 bases. Germline CDR1 is SGHRS and CDR2 is YFSETQ. The CDR3 extends over 14 amino acids. The V and J ends lost 4 bases and 8 bases, in that order; junction bases with no gene match: 7. The CDR3 DNA sequence: TGCGCCAGCAGCGTCGGACAGGGAGGGGAAAAACTGTTTTTT. Translating it yields CASSVGQGGEKLFF.

The chain recombines TRBV5-6 with TRBJ2-7, with D perhaps being TRBD1 or TRBD2 (5 bases each). The CDR3 spans 13 residues. Trimming removed 1 base at V and 3 bases at J, with 8 bases between. Germline V gene data show CDR1 as SGHDT and CDR2 as YYEEEE. The CDR3 sequence: CASSLTGLYEQYF. The CDR3 region has the DNA TGTGCCAGCAGCTTGACGGGGCTCTACGAGCAGTACTTC.

The chain combines TRBV28 with TRBJ2-1; tentatively, D is TRBD2 (7 bases). Trimming removed 8 bases from V and 4 bases from J, with 18 bases in between. This CDR3 is built from 15 residues. Germline loops: CDR1 MDHEN, CDR2 SYDVKM. CDR3 nucleotides: TGTGCCAGCCATCCAACAGGGACTATATACAATGAGCAGTTCTTC. Protein: CASHPTGTIYNEQFF.

The chain employs TRBV5-5 and TRBJ1-5; the D gene is possibly TRBD1 (5 bases). V dropped 4 bases and J dropped 5 bases, with 10 bases sitting between them. This CDR3 spans 13 amino acids. Germline V gene sequence: CDR1 SGHKS, CDR2 YYEKEE (reference sequence). In DNA form, the CDR3 reads TGTGCCAGCAGCGCCGTGGGGGATCAGCCCCAGCATTTT. This encodes CASSAVGDQPQHF.

V usage is TRBV7-9 and J usage is TRBJ1-6; D not resolved. V was clipped by 5 bases and J by 0 bases, with 8 bases between them. CDR1 SEHNR and CDR2 FQNEAQ come from the germline V gene (reference sequence). This CDR3 has 15 residues. CDR3 loop: CASSMDRSYNSPLHF. In DNA form, the CDR3 reads TGTGCCAGCAGCATGGACCGCTCCTATAATTCACCCCTCCACTTT.

The rearrangement links TRBV19 to TRBJ1-5; D is possibly TRBD1 (5 bases). CDR1 LNHDA and CDR2 SQIVND come from the germline V gene (reference sequence). CDR3 length: 14 amino acids. The V and J ends lost 5 bases and 4 bases respectively, with 12 bases between them. As DNA, the CDR3 is TGTGCCAGTAGTGGGGCAGGGAGAAATCAGCCCCAGCATTTT. It specifies CASSGAGRNQPQHF.

This chain uses TRBV5-1 with TRBJ2-2; 10 bases fit TRBD2. CDR1 and CDR2 from the germline V gene are SGHRS and YFSETQ. V gave up 4 bases and J gave up 3 bases; unmatched junction bases: 6. There are 16 residues in the CDR3. Here the CDR3 reads CASSEASGGYTGELFF. In nucleotides, the CDR3 is TGCGCCAGCAGCGAGGCTAGCGGGGGCTACACCGGGGAGCTGTTTTTT. Combining the CDR3 with reference TRBV5-1 and TRBJ2-2 gives the whole variable domain KAGVTQTPRYLIKTRGQQVTLSCSPISGHRSVSWYQQTPGQGLQFLFEYFSETQRNKGNFPGRFSGRQFSNSRSEMNVSTLELGDSALYLCASSEASGGYTGELFFGEGSRLTVL.

The chain uses TRBV10-3 and TRBJ1-5; possible D gene TRBD1, 6 bases. The V gene lost 8 bases and the J gene lost 3 bases, with 11 bases spanning the gap. This CDR3 region has 13 residues. Germline CDR1 is ENHRY and CDR2 is SYGVKD. For the CDR3, the DNA is TGTGCCATCGGCCGGGACAACAATCAGCCCCAGCATTTT. It specifies CAIGRDNNQPQHF.

V and J are TRBV6-6 and TRBJ1-3; no definite D call. CDR1 and CDR2 (germline): MNHNY, SVGAGI (reference sequence). This CDR3 is 14 amino acids long. Trimming took off 6 bases at V and 1 base at J, with 10 bases between the two ends. The CDR3 DNA sequence: TGTGCCAGCAGCGCTACAACTTCTGGAAACACCATATATTTT. This sequence encodes CASSATTSGNTIYF.

The chain recombines TRBV28 with TRBJ2-6; D is unresolved. V lost 10 bases to trimming and J lost 0 bases, with 7 bases between them. The CDR3 covers 13 residues. Germline assignment: CDR1 MDHEN and CDR2 SYDVKM. Here the CDR3 DNA reads TGTGCCACCTTAGTCTCTGGGGCCAACGTCCTGACTTTC. It translates to CATLVSGANVLTF.